Shown below are 23 T cell receptor beta chains from a single sample sequenced in a study of cytotoxic CD8 clonotypes in ibrutinib-treated CLL. Some clones are missing from TCRdb's copy, which holds only in-frame ones; the method was immunoSEQ multiplex PCR. The table records fewer than 400,000 clones, over 60% of them present only once. Material: PBMCs, obtained after 36 months of ibrutinib treatment. The source is a human donor with chronic lymphocytic leukemia.

This clone was seen a few times. The junction does not match germline at one end; this may be a read error. This chain connects TRBV27 to TRBJ2-7; D possibly matches TRBD1 or TRBD2 (5 bases each). Germline CDR1 MNHEY, CDR2 SMNVEV (reference sequence). This CDR3 contains 13 residues. The CDR3 loop is CASSLWAQGPPHF. The CDR3 nucleotides are TGTGCCAGCAGTTTATGGGCGCAGGGACCTCCCCACTTC.

The chain recombines TRBV2 with TRBJ2-3, with D unresolved. Germline V gene lookup returns CDR1 SNHLY and CDR2 FYNNEI. V was shortened by 3 bases and J by 3 bases, with 13 bases between the two germline ends. The CDR3 totals 15 residues. The CDR3 DNA reads TGTGCCAGCAGTGATGGACCTGGATTGACAGATACGCAGTATTTT. Translation gives CASSDGPGLTDTQYF.

This clone was picked up a small number of times. The J gene is TRBJ1-5, the V gene TRBV19; D not certain. In germline, CDR1 is LNHDA, CDR2 SQIVND (reference sequence). V was shortened by 3 bases and J by 9 bases, with 9 bases between the two germline ends. The CDR3 runs to 12 residues. CDR3 in amino acids: CASSIGSRPQHF. Written as DNA, the CDR3 is TGTGCCAGTAGTATCGGGTCTAGGCCCCAGCATTTT.

The gene calls are TRBV6-1 and TRBJ1-6; D call uncertain. With 6 bases removed from V and 9 bases from J, the gap between germline ends came to 9 bases. Germline CDR1 and CDR2: MNHNS and SASEGT. There are 12 residues in the CDR3. Here the CDR3 reads CASSRRSSPLHF. The CDR3 coding sequence is TGTGCCAGCAGCCGCAGGTCTTCACCCCTCCACTTT.

V gene TRBV9 combines with J gene TRBJ2-3; D uncertain. V was trimmed by 3 bases and J by 3 bases, leaving 8 bases between them. The CDR3 spans 13 residues. Germline assignment: CDR1 SGDLS and CDR2 YYNGEE. The CDR3, as DNA: TGTGCCAGCAGCGCGTGGGGTACAGATACGCAGTATTTT. This codes for CASSAWGTDTQYF. Together with reference TRBV9 and TRBJ2-3, the CDR3 gives the full variable domain: DSGVTQTPKHLITATGQRVTLRCSPRSGDLSVYWYQQSLDQGLQFLIQYYNGEERAKGNILERFSAQQFPDLHSELNLSSLELGDSALYFCASSAWGTDTQYFGPGTRLTVL.

V gene TRBV7-2 combines with J gene TRBJ2-1; D is undetermined. This CDR3 spans 15 amino acids. The germline gives CDR1 SGHTA, CDR2 FQGNSA. Trimming removed 7 bases from V and 0 bases from J, with 13 bases in between. CDR3 bases: TGTGCCAGCACCCGTTATAGATCCTCCTACAATGAGCAGTTCTTC. Its protein product is CASTRYRSSYNEQFF.

This clone has more than one count but fewer than ten. The chain recombines TRBV6-5 with TRBJ2-7, with 7 positions matching TRBD1. The junction had 2 bases not matched to a gene; V was cut back by 2 bases and J by 1 base. Per germline, CDR1 MNHEY and CDR2 SVGAGI. This CDR3 spans 14 amino acids. The CDR3, as DNA: TGTGCCAGCAGTTACGGGACAGCGTCCTACGAGCAGTACTTC. It yields the protein CASSYGTASYEQYF.

This sequence joins TRBV2 and TRBJ2-5; 13 bases agree with TRBD2. V trimming: 10 bases; J trimming: 1 base; junction bases outside the gene matches: 6. Germline V CDR1 and CDR2: SNHLY, FYNNEI. This CDR3 has 15 residues. The CDR3 bases are TGTGCCAACCCAGGACTAGCGGGAGTCCAAGAGACCCAGTACTTC. Its translation: CANPGLAGVQETQYF. The entire variable domain, with the rest obtained from reference TRBV2 and TRBJ2-5, is as follows: EPEVTQTPSHQVTQMGQEVILRCVPISNHLYFYWYRQILGQKVEFLVSFYNNEISEKSEIFDDQFSVERPDGSNFTLKIRSTKLEDSAMYFCANPGLAGVQETQYFGPGTRLLVL.

The rearrangement uses TRBV14 and TRBJ2-5; D is uncertain. The CDR3 covers 14 residues. In germline, CDR1 is SGHDN, CDR2 FVKESK. V shed 0 bases and J shed 0 bases, with 5 bases lying between them. CDR3 coding DNA: TGTGCCAGCAGCCAAGACCGCCACCAAGAGACCCAGTACTTC. Its translation is CASSQDRHQETQYF.

In DNA, the CDR3 is TGTGCCAGCAGTCGTAGCGGGGGTGATAGATCTGAGCAGTTCTTC. Protein: CASSRSGGDRSEQFF. The chain carries TRBV6-4 and TRBJ2-1; 9 bases fit TRBD2. The CDR3 loop spans 15 amino acids. Per germline, CDR1 MRHNA and CDR2 SNTAGT. J gave up 9 bases and V 5 bases, and 11 bases lay outside the gene matches.

The chain employs TRBV7-9 and TRBJ1-1, with no clear D. Trimming removed 5 bases at V and 0 bases at J, with 7 bases between. The germline V gene encodes CDR1 SEHNR and CDR2 FQNEAQ (reference sequence). CDR3 length: 13 residues. The CDR3 region is CASSLVMNTEAFF. As DNA, the CDR3 is TGTGCCAGCAGCCTAGTCATGAACACTGAAGCTTTCTTT.

The chain joins TRBV7-8 to TRBJ2-7, with D perhaps TRBD1 (6 bases). Germline values: CDR1 SGHVS, CDR2 FQNEAQ. The CDR3 spans 14 residues. Trimming pared 3 bases from V and 0 bases from J, leaving 9 bases between. In nucleotides, the CDR3 is TGTGCCAGCAGCTTCAGGGGCGTCTCCTACGAGCAGTACTTC. Translated, it gives CASSFRGVSYEQYF. Complete variable domain (other parts from reference TRBV7-8 and TRBJ2-7): GAGVSQSPRYKVAKRGQDVALRCDPISGHVSLFWYQQALGQGPEFLTYFQNEAQLDKSGLPSDRFFAERPEGSVSTLKIQRTQQEDSAVYLCASSFRGVSYEQYFGPGTRLTVT.

V is TRBV27 and J is TRBJ2-1; possibly TRBD1 or TRBD2 for D (5 bases each). Germline CDR1 and CDR2: MNHEY and SMNVEV (reference sequence). The V end was cut by 5 bases, the J end by 6 bases, with 8 bases between. There are 12 residues in the CDR3. The DNA of the CDR3 is TGTGCCAGCAGTCGAGGGGTCAATGAGCAGTTCTTC. This sequence encodes CASSRGVNEQFF.

The rearrangement joins TRBV27 to TRBJ2-1, with TRBD1 matching over 7 bases. The V gene end was trimmed by 6 bases and the J gene end by 2 bases; junction bases not matched to a gene: 1. The CDR3 totals 13 residues. Per germline, CDR1 MNHEY and CDR2 SMNVEV (reference sequence). Here the CDR3 reads CASRGGTYNEQFF. The CDR3 coding sequence is TGTGCCAGCAGAGGGGGCACCTACAATGAGCAGTTCTTC.

V gene TRBV7-9 combines with J gene TRBJ1-5; 8 bases match TRBD1. The CDR3 consists of 16 residues. V was clipped by 1 base and J by 7 bases; unmatched bases: 9. Germline CDR1 reads SEHNR; CDR2 reads FQNEAQ (reference sequence). CDR3 nucleotides: TGTGCCAGCAGCTTAGGGACAGGGCGGGTGAGGCAGCCCCAGCATTTT. Its translation: CASSLGTGRVRQPQHF.

The V call is TRBV7-9, the J call TRBJ2-7; the match to TRBD1 covers 8 bases. The germline gives CDR1 SEHNR, CDR2 FQNEAQ (reference sequence). The J segment lost 2 bases and the V segment lost 5 bases, leaving 8 bases of the junction unmatched. This CDR3 has 15 residues. The CDR3 reads CASSRAGQGAYEQYF. CDR3 coding DNA: TGTGCCAGCAGCCGAGCTGGACAGGGCGCCTACGAGCAGTACTTC.

The rearrangement uses TRBV18 and TRBJ1-1; 7 bases are shared with TRBD1. The CDR3 runs to 13 residues. CDR1 and CDR2 from the germline V gene are KGHSH and LQKENI. The V gene end was trimmed by 3 bases and the J gene end by 7 bases; junction bases not matched to a gene: 5. The CDR3 loop reads CASSPGTEREAFF. The CDR3 DNA is TGTGCCAGCTCACCCGGGACAGAGCGTGAAGCTTTCTTT.

The table lists this clone with a few counts. The chain uses TRBV28 and TRBJ2-1; weak D call: TRBD1 (6 bases). Germline V gives CDR1 MDHEN, CDR2 SYDVKM. V lost 6 bases and J 7 bases, leaving 7 bases between the germline ends. The CDR3 sequence is 11 residues long. In DNA, the CDR3 is TGTGCCAGCAGCCAGGGGAATGAGCAGTTCTTC. It specifies CASSQGNEQFF. The whole variable domain, filled in from reference TRBV28 and TRBJ2-1, reads DVKVTQSSRYLVKRTGEKVFLECVQDMDHENMFWYRQDPGLGLRLIYFSYDVKMKEKGDIPEGYSVSREKKERFSLILESASTNQTSMYLCASSQGNEQFFGPGTRLTVL.

This clone has a handful of counts. Within the sample, other DNA sequences also encode this same CDR3. The chain recombines TRBV28 with TRBJ2-7; 7 positions agree with TRBD2. The CDR3 is 13 amino acids. Germline-derived CDR1 and CDR2 are MDHEN and SYDVKM. Germline trimming cut 6 bases from V and 3 bases from J; bases unmatched to any gene: 5. The CDR3, as DNA: TGTGCCAGCAGACGACTAGCAGGCTACGAGCAGTACTTC. Its protein is CASRRLAGYEQYF.

The chain links TRBV5-6 to TRBJ1-1; TRBD1 is a possible D gene (6 bases). CDR3 size: 16 residues. V lost 7 bases and J 3 bases, leaving 22 bases between the germline ends. CDR1 is SGHDT and CDR2 is YYEEEE in the germline V gene. The CDR3 region is CASLAWGAGSYTEAFF. The CDR3 DNA follows: TGTGCCAGCCTAGCCTGGGGGGCAGGGTCCTACACTGAAGCTTTCTTT. Looking up the rest from reference TRBV5-6 and TRBJ1-1 gives the full variable domain: DAGVTQSPTHLIKTRGQQVTLRCSPKSGHDTVSWYQQALGQGPQFIFQYYEEEERQRGNFPDRFSGHQFPNYSSELNVNALLLGDSALYLCASLAWGAGSYTEAFFGQGTRLTVV.

The chain employs TRBV27 and TRBJ1-5; D remains unclear. The V gene's germline CDR1 is MNHEY and CDR2 SMNVEV (reference sequence). V was clipped by 1 base and J by 0 bases, with 10 bases between them. The length of the CDR3 is 16 residues. The CDR3 region has the DNA TGTGCCAGCAGTTTATACGGCACCCTTAGCAATCAGCCCCAGCATTTT. This gives the protein CASSLYGTLSNQPQHF.

This chain links TRBV14 with TRBJ1-3; D is unresolved. Germline V gene data show CDR1 as SGHDN and CDR2 as FVKESK. The V and J ends lost 3 bases and 4 bases respectively, with 13 bases between them. The CDR3 covers 15 residues. The CDR3 spells CASSHRHSRGNTIYF. The CDR3 coding sequence is TGTGCCAGCAGCCATAGACACTCGCGGGGAAACACCATATATTTT.

The V gene is TRBV18, the J gene TRBJ2-3; D may be TRBD2 (5 bases). CDR3 length equals 16 residues. Germline lookup yields CDR1 KGHSH and CDR2 LQKENI. V was clipped by 3 bases and J by 9 bases, with 22 bases between them. Here the CDR3 reads CASSPVGRAGQETQYF. The DNA for the CDR3 is TGTGCCAGCTCACCGGTTGGGCGGGCCGGGCAGGAGACGCAGTATTTT.